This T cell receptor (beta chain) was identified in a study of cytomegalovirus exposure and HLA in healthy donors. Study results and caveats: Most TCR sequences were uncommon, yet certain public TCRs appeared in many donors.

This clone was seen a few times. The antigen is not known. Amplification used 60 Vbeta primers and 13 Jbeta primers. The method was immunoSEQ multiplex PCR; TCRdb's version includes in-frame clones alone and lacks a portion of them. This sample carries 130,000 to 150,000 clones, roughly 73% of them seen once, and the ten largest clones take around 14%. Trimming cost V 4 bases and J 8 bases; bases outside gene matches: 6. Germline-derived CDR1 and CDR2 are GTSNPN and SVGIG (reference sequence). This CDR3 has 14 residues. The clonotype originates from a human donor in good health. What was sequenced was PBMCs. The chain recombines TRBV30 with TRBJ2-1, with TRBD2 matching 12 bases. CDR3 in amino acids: CAWTRLAGVYEQFF. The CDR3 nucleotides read TGTGCCTGGACGCGACTAGCGGGGGTCTATGAGCAGTTCTTC.